The 2 T cell receptor beta chains below all came from one sample that was sequenced in a study of blood T cell repertoires in COVID-19. Sequencing used immunoSEQ multiplex PCR; TCRdb keeps in-frame clones, though not all of them. The sample carries 400,000 or so clones, roughly 90% recorded once. The sequenced sample was PBMCs or T cells enriched from blood (not recorded which). Every receptor here comes from a woman aged 40 to 50 with acute COVID-19.

The chain links TRBV7-9 to TRBJ2-7; 7 nucleotides match TRBD2. J lost 7 bases, V lost 5 bases, and 8 bases had no gene match. Germline assignment: CDR1 SEHNR and CDR2 FQNEAQ (reference sequence). This CDR3 has 13 residues. The CDR3 reads CASSIGLVEEQYF. The CDR3 region has the DNA TGTGCCAGCAGCATCGGACTAGTTGAGGAGCAGTACTTC.

This chain uses TRBV7-9 with TRBJ1-4; D is unclear. The CDR3 has 13 residues. Trimming left V 8 bases short and J 7 bases short, with 14 bases between. Germline values: CDR1 SEHNR, CDR2 FQNEAQ (reference sequence). The CDR3 spells CASGLLRGEKLFF. CDR3 in DNA: TGTGCCAGCGGTCTACTGAGAGGTGAAAAACTGTTTTTT.